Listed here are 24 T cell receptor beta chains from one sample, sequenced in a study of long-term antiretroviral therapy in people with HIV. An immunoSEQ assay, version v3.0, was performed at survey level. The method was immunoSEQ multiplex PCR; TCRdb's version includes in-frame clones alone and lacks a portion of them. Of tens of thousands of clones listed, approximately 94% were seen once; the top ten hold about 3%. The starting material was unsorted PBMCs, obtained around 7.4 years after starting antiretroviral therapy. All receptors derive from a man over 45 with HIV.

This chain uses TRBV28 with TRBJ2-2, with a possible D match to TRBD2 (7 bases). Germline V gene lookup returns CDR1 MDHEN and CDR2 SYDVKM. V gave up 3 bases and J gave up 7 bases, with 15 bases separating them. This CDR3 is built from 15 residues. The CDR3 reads CASSFGGGLHGELFF. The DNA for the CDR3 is TGTGCCAGCAGTTTTGGGGGGGGGCTCCACGGGGAGCTGTTTTTT.

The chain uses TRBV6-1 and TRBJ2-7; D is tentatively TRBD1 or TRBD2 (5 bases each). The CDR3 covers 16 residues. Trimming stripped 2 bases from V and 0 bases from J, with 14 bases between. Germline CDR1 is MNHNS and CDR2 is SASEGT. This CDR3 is CASSENRGRYSYEQYF. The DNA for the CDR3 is TGTGCCAGCAGTGAAAACCGGGGCCGATACTCCTACGAGCAGTACTTC.

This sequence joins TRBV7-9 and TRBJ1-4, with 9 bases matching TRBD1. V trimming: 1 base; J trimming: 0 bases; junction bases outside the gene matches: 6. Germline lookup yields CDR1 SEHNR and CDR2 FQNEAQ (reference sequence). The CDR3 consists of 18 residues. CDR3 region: CASSLVVGQGATNEKLFF. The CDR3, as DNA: TGTGCCAGCAGCTTAGTGGTGGGACAGGGTGCAACTAATGAAAAACTGTTTTTT. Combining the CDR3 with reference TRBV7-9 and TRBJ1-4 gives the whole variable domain DTGVSQNPRHKITKRGQNVTFRCDPISEHNRLYWYRQTLGQGPEFLTYFQNEAQLEKSRLLSDRFSAERPKGSFSTLEIQRTEQGDSAMYLCASSLVVGQGATNEKLFFGSGTQLSVL.

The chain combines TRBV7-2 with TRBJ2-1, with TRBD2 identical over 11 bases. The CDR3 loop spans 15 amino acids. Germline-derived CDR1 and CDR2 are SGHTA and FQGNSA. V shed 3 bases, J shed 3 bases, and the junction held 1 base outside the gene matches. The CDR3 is CASSFSGGVYNEQFF. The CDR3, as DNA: TGTGCCAGCAGCTTTAGCGGGGGGGTCTACAATGAGCAGTTCTTC.

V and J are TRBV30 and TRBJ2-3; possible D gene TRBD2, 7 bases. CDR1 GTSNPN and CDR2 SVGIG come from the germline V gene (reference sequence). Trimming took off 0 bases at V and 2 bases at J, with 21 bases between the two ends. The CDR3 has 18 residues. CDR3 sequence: CAWSVPSAGASLTDTQYF. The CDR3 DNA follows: TGTGCCTGGAGTGTACCGTCGGCGGGGGCCTCTCTCACAGATACGCAGTATTTT.

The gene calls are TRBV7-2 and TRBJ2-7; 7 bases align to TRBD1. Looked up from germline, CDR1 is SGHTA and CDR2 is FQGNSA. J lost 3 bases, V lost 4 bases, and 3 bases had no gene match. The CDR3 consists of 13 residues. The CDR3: CASSSGQNYEQYF. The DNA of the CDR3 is TGTGCCAGCAGCTCGGGACAGAACTACGAGCAGTACTTC. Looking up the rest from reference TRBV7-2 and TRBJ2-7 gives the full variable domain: GAGVSQSPSNKVTEKGKDVELRCDPISGHTALYWYRQSLGQGLEFLIYFQGNSAPDKSGLPSDRFSAERTGGSVSTLTIQRTQQEDSAVYLCASSSGQNYEQYFGPGTRLTVT.

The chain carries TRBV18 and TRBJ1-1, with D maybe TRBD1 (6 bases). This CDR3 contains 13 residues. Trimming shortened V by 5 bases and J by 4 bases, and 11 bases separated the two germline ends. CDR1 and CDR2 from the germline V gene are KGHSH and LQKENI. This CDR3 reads CASSRDTATEAFF. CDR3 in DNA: TGTGCCAGCTCAAGGGACACGGCCACTGAAGCTTTCTTT.

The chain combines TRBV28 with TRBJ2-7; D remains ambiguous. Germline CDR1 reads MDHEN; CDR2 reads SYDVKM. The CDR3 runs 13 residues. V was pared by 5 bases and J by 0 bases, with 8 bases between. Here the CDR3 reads CASSTVSSYEQYF. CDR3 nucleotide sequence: TGTGCCAGCAGTACAGTTAGCTCCTACGAGCAGTACTTC.

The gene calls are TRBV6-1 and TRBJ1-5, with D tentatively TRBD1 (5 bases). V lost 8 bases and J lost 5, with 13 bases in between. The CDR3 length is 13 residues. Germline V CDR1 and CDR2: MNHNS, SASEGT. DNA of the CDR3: TGTGCCAGCGGGGCGAATATCGATCAGCCCCAGCATTTT. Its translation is CASGANIDQPQHF.

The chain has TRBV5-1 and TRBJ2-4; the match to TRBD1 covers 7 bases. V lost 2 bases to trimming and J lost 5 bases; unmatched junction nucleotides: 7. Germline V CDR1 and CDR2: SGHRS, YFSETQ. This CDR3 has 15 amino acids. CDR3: CASSFSDRFENIQYF. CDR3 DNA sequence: TGCGCCAGCAGCTTCTCGGACAGGTTCGAAAACATTCAGTACTTC.

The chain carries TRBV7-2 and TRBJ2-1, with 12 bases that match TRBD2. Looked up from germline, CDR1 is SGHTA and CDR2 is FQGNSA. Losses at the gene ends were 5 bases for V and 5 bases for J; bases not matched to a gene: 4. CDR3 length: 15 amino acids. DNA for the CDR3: TGTGCCAGCAGCCCCCGACTAGCGGGGGACAATGAGCAGTTCTTC. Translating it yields CASSPRLAGDNEQFF.

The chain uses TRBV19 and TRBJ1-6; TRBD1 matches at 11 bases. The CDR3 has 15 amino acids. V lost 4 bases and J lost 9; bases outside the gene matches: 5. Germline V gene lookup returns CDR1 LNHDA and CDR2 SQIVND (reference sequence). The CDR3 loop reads CASSTGTGGISPLHF. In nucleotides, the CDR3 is TGTGCCAGTAGTACCGGGACAGGGGGTATTTCACCCCTCCACTTT.

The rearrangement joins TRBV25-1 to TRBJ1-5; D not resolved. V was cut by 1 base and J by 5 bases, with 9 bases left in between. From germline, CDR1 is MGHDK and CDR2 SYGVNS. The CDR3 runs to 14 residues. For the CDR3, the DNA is TGTGCCAGCAGTGAATCGGGAGGGCATCAGCCCCAGCATTTT. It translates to CASSESGGHQPQHF.

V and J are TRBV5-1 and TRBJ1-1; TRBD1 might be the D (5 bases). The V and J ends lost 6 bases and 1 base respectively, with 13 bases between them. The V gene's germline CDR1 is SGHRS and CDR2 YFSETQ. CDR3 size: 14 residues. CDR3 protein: CASKDSLGNTEAFF. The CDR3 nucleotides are TGCGCCAGCAAAGACAGTCTCGGGAACACTGAAGCTTTCTTT.

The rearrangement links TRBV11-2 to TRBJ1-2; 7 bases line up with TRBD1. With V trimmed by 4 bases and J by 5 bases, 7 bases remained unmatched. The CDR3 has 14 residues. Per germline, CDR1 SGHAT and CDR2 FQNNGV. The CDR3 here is CASSWSRGSYGYTF. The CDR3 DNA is TGTGCCAGCAGCTGGAGCAGGGGGTCATATGGCTACACCTTC.

The chain's CDR3 is CASSYAGGDNQPQHF. CDR3 coding DNA: TGTGCCAGCAGTTACGCGGGGGGGGACAATCAGCCCCAGCATTTT. The chain has TRBV6-9 and TRBJ1-5, with a weak D call TRBD1 (5 bases). The V end lost 3 bases, the J end lost 3 bases, and 12 bases lay between the germline ends. Germline CDR1 reads MNHGY; CDR2 reads SVAAGI. The CDR3 extends over 15 amino acids.

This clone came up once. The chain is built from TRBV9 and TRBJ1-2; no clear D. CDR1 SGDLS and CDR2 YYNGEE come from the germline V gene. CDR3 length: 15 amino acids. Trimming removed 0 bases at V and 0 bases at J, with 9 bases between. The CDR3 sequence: CASSVANGANYGYTF. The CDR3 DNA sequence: TGTGCCAGCAGCGTAGCTAACGGTGCTAACTATGGCTACACCTTC. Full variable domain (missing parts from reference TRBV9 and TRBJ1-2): DSGVTQTPKHLITATGQRVTLRCSPRSGDLSVYWYQQSLDQGLQFLIQYYNGEERAKGNILERFSAQQFPDLHSELNLSSLELGDSALYFCASSVANGANYGYTFGSGTRLTVV.

The CDR3 loop is CASSQIRLDYGYTF. Here the CDR3 DNA reads TGTGCCAGTAGTCAAATCCGGCTGGACTATGGCTACACCTTC. The chain employs TRBV19 and TRBJ1-2, with D uncertain. Germline assignment: CDR1 LNHDA and CDR2 SQIVND (reference sequence). The ends were cut back, 5 bases at V and 3 bases at J, with 13 bases in the middle. The CDR3 covers 14 residues.

The CDR3 bases are TGTGCCAGCAGCAGGGAAATGAACACTGAAGCTTTCTTT. The encoded protein is CASSREMNTEAFF. The genes are TRBV6-4 and TRBJ1-1; possible D gene TRBD1, 5 bases. CDR3 length: 13 amino acids. The V and J ends lost 6 bases and 0 bases respectively, with 8 bases between them. Germline loops: CDR1 MRHNA, CDR2 SNTAGT.

The CDR3 DNA reads TGTGCCAGCAGCCCTGGGGGAGGGAGGAATGGTAAGCAGTACTTC. Translation: CASSPGGGRNGKQYF. The chain links TRBV2 to TRBJ2-7; 7 bases line up with TRBD2. V shed 6 bases, J shed 8 bases, and the junction held 16 bases outside the gene matches. The germline V gene has CDR1 SNHLY and CDR2 FYNNEI. The CDR3 length is 15 residues.

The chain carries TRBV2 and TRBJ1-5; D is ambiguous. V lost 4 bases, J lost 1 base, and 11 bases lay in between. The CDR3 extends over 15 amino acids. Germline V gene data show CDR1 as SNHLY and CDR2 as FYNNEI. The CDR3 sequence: CASSVNFGSNQPQHF. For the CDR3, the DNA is TGTGCCAGCAGTGTTAATTTTGGAAGCAATCAGCCCCAGCATTTT.

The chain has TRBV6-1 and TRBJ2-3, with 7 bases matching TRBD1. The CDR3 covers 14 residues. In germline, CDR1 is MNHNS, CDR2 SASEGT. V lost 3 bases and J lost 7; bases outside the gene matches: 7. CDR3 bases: TGTGCCAGCAGTGATCAGGACAGGATGTATACGCAGTATTTT. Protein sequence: CASSDQDRMYTQYF.

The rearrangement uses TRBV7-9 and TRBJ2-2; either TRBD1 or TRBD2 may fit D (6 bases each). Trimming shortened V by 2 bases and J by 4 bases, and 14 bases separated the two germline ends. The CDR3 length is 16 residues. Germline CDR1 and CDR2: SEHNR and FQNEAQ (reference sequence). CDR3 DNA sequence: TGTGCCAGCAGCTTAAAGGGGGGCGCGGGCACCGGGGAGCTGTTTTTT. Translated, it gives CASSLKGGAGTGELFF.

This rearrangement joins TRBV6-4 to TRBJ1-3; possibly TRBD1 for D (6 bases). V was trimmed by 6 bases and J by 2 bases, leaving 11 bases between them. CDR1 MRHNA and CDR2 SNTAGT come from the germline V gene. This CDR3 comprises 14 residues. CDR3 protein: CASRNRDAGNTIYF. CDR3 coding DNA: TGTGCCAGCAGAAACAGGGATGCTGGAAACACCATATATTTT.